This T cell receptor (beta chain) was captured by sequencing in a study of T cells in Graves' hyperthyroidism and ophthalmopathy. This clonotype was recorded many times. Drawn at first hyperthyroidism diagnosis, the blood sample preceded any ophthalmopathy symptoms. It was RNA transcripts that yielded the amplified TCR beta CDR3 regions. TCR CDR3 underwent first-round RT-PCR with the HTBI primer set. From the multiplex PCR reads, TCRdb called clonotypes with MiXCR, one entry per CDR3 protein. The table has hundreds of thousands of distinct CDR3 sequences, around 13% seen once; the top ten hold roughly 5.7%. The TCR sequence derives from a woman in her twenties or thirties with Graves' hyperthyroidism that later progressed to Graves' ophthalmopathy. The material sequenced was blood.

As DNA, the CDR3 is TGTGCCACCAGTGATTTGCCCGCCACTAGCGGGAGCAATGAGCAGTTCTTC. This codes for CATSDLPATSGSNEQFF. V and J are TRBV24-1 and TRBJ2-1, with 11 positions matching TRBD2. V gave up 0 bases and J gave up 6 bases; unmatched junction bases: 6. In germline, CDR1 is KGHDR, CDR2 SFDVKD. The CDR3 spans 17 residues.